This T cell receptor (beta chain) originates from a study of cytomegalovirus exposure and HLA in healthy donors. Turning to the study itself: Earlier, some 180 million T cells were analyzed, and more than 100 million unique TCR beta sequences were found among them. Study conclusions and caveats: TCR beta V segments were, for the most part, productive about 87% or about 30% of the time in an earlier analysis. A later analysis found common viral pathogens apparently linked to several of the most significant clusters.

Notes on this clone: Antigen unknown.

This CDR3 has 15 amino acids. V was cut by 0 bases and J by 8 bases, with 15 bases left in between. The germline V gene encodes CDR1 SGHNT and CDR2 YYREEE (reference sequence). In the PCR, 60 Vbeta and 13 Jbeta primers were used. Profiled with immunoSEQ multiplex PCR; TCRdb holds only in-frame clones, not every one. This table has about 250,000 clones, approximately 81% appearing once. The clonotype originates from a girl aged 2-15 years in good health and CMV-seronegative. This chain links TRBV5-4 with TRBJ2-1; D perhaps matches TRBD2 (5 bases). The source material was PBMCs. The CDR3 DNA reads TGTGCCAGCAGCTTGGTAATATCTAGCAGCGATGAGCAGTTCTTC. Its protein product is CASSLVISSSDEQFF. The whole variable domain, filled in from reference TRBV5-4 and TRBJ2-1, reads ETGVTQSPTHLIKTRGQQVTLRCSSQSGHNTVSWYQQALGQGPQFIFQYYREEENGRGNFPPRFSGLQFPNYSSELNVNALELDDSALYLCASSLVISSSDEQFFGPGTRLTVL.